These 19 T cell receptor beta chains came from one sample sequenced in a study of shared clonotypes between healthy human individuals. Sequencing was performed with immunoSEQ multiplex PCR; in TCRdb, only in-frame clones are kept and a portion is missing. In the table there are about 1 million clones, around 76% of which are singletons. The specimen was memory CD4+ T cells sorted from blood. Subset meaning: CD45RA-negative fraction. These receptor sequences come from a young man in good health.

The chain combines TRBV18 with TRBJ2-3, with D possibly TRBD2 on 6 matching bases. The CDR3 contains 15 residues. The V and J ends lost 4 bases and 2 bases respectively, with 13 bases between them. The germline CDR1 and CDR2 sequences are KGHSH and LQKENI. The chain's CDR3 is CASSLELASTDTQYF. The CDR3, as DNA: TGTGCCAGCTCACTAGAACTAGCCTCCACAGATACGCAGTATTTT.

The chain couples TRBV11-2 to TRBJ1-6; D is ambiguous. Trimming took 1 base from V and 3 from J, leaving 7 bases between them. Germline V CDR1 and CDR2: SGHAT, FQNNGV. The CDR3 spans 15 residues. The CDR3 loop reads CASSLGGRYNSPLHF. In nucleotides, the CDR3 is TGTGCCAGCAGCTTAGGGGGTCGCTATAATTCACCCCTCCACTTT.

Here the CDR3 DNA reads TGTGCCAGCAGCCGACAGGGGATTTCGTACGAGCAGTACTTC. It specifies CASSRQGISYEQYF. The chain carries TRBV7-9 and TRBJ2-7, with 8 bases identical to TRBD1. CDR3 length: 14 amino acids. With V trimmed by 5 bases and J by 4 bases, 7 bases remained unmatched. Germline V lookup: CDR1 SEHNR, CDR2 FQNEAQ (reference sequence).

This chain uses TRBV15 with TRBJ2-5, with a tentative D call TRBD1 (6 bases). Germline CDR1 and CDR2: LNHNV and YYDKDF (reference sequence). Trimming removed 1 base from V and 10 bases from J, with 16 bases in between. There are 14 residues in the CDR3. The CDR3 region is CATSRGGERGNQYF. The CDR3 nucleotides read TGTGCCACCAGCAGAGGGGGTGAAAGGGGGAACCAGTACTTC.

In its sample, this clone was seen once. The CDR3 DNA sequence: TGTGCCAGCAGCCTGACTAGCGGGGGTCCCATTCAGTACTTC. Translating it yields CASSLTSGGPIQYF. The chain employs TRBV28 and TRBJ2-4; 12 bases match TRBD2. J gave up 9 bases and V 6 bases, and 6 bases lay outside the gene matches. CDR1 and CDR2 (germline): MDHEN, SYDVKM. This CDR3 has 14 residues.

The chain has TRBV10-2 and TRBJ2-7; 7 nucleotides agree with TRBD2. The germline V gene encodes CDR1 WSHSY and CDR2 SAAADI. V shed 11 bases, J shed 3 bases, and the junction held 10 bases outside the gene matches. The CDR3 contains 13 residues. In nucleotides, the CDR3 is TGCGCCTCGGGGGGTGGTGGGATCTACGAGCAGTACTTC. Encoded protein: CASGGGGIYEQYF.

The gene calls are TRBV6-1 and TRBJ1-6; weak D call: TRBD1 (5 bases). CDR1 MNHNS and CDR2 SASEGT come from the germline V gene. V shed 4 bases and J shed 2 bases, with 12 bases lying between them. This CDR3 is 16 amino acids long. The CDR3 coding sequence is TGTGCCAGCAGTGTGGCCAGGGAGGCCTATAATTCACCCCTCCACTTT. This gives the protein CASSVAREAYNSPLHF.

The CDR3 region is CATGEGHQETQYF. CDR3 nucleotides: TGTGCCACAGGGGAGGGTCACCAAGAGACCCAGTACTTC. The chain recombines TRBV10-3 with TRBJ2-5; possible D gene TRBD2, 7 bases. The CDR3 contains 13 residues. The V end lost 10 bases, the J end lost 0 bases, and 12 bases lay between the germline ends. The germline V gene has CDR1 ENHRY and CDR2 SYGVKD.

This clone was counted only a few times. V usage is TRBV21-1 and J usage is TRBJ2-7. TRBV21-1 is given as a pseudogene. The CDR3 sequence is 9 residues long. The CDR3 coding sequence is TGTGCCAGCAGTTACGAGCAGTACTTC. Residues: CASSYEQYF.

This chain joins TRBV11-2 and TRBJ2-2; the D gene could be TRBD1 or TRBD2 (5 bases each). CDR3 length equals 15 residues. The germline V gene encodes CDR1 SGHAT and CDR2 FQNNGV. Trimming removed 5 bases at V and 7 bases at J, with 17 bases between. CDR3 sequence (DNA): TGTGCCAGCAGCCCTGCCGGGACCCACATCGGGGAGCTGTTTTTT. Protein product: CASSPAGTHIGELFF. The full variable domain, rest sourced from reference TRBV11-2 and TRBJ2-2, is EAGVAQSPRYKIIEKRQSVAFWCNPISGHATLYWYQQILGQGPKLLIQFQNNGVVDDSQLPKDRFSAERLKGVDSTLKIQPAKLEDSAVYLCASSPAGTHIGELFFGEGSRLTVL.

The chain employs TRBV5-6 and TRBJ1-5; D gene uncertain. V lost 3 bases, J lost 8 bases, and 18 bases lay in between. The CDR3 is made up of 15 amino acids. CDR1 is SGHDT and CDR2 is YYEEEE in the germline V gene. The CDR3 nucleotides read TGTGCCAGCAGCTCTCAGGTGGATAGAGATAAGCCCCAGCATTTT. Amino acids: CASSSQVDRDKPQHF.

The rearrangement links TRBV6-1 to TRBJ1-1; the D is unclear. The V end lost 3 bases, the J end lost 7 bases, and 6 bases lay between the germline ends. The V gene's germline CDR1 is MNHNS and CDR2 SASEGT. This CDR3 contains 11 residues. The CDR3 nucleotides are TGTGCCAGCAGTGAGGGGTTTGAAGCTTTCTTT. Its protein is CASSEGFEAFF.

This clone was picked up one time. CDR3 sequence reads: CASSPIWTGGRETQYF. For the CDR3, the DNA is TGTGCCAGCAGCCCGATATGGACAGGGGGTCGAGAGACCCAGTACTTC. This chain links TRBV14 with TRBJ2-5, with 10 positions matching TRBD1. The CDR3 has 16 amino acids. Germline values: CDR1 SGHDN, CDR2 FVKESK. The junction had 9 bases not matched to a gene; V was cut back by 4 bases and J by 4 bases.

V gene TRBV6-1 combines with J gene TRBJ1-2, with D tentatively TRBD1 (5 bases). Trimming removed 2 bases at V and 0 bases at J, with 13 bases between. Germline values: CDR1 MNHNS, CDR2 SASEGT. The CDR3 covers 16 residues. The CDR3 sequence is CASSERRGEANYGYTF. The CDR3 nucleotides are TGTGCCAGCAGTGAAAGGAGGGGAGAGGCTAACTATGGCTACACCTTC.

Turning to this clone: A much larger clone lies a single base off, so this may be a read error. Other DNA sequences of this sample code for an identical CDR3. The gene calls are TRBV5-4 and TRBJ1-1; TRBD1 matches at 7 bases. The J segment lost 1 base and the V segment lost 4 bases, leaving 1 base of the junction unmatched. The CDR3 loop spans 13 amino acids. The germline V gene has CDR1 SGHNT and CDR2 YYREEE (reference sequence). The CDR3 DNA is TGTGCCAGCAGCAGGGACAGGAACACTGAAGCTTTCTTT. Encoded protein: CASSRDRNTEAFF.

The rearrangement joins TRBV14 to TRBJ2-7; 9 positions agree with TRBD1. Germline-derived CDR1 and CDR2 are SGHDN and FVKESK. The CDR3 has 14 amino acids. Trimming cost V 1 base and J 6 bases; bases outside gene matches: 4. The CDR3 region is CASSQVWTGAEQYF. The DNA for the CDR3 is TGTGCCAGCAGCCAAGTATGGACAGGGGCCGAGCAGTACTTC.

V usage is TRBV5-1 and J usage is TRBJ2-5, with D perhaps being TRBD1 or TRBD2 (5 bases each). Germline CDR1 and CDR2: SGHRS and YFSETQ. The V end lost 4 bases, the J end lost 1 base, and 8 bases lay between the germline ends. The CDR3 totals 13 residues. The CDR3 here is CASSMGVQETQYF. CDR3 in DNA: TGCGCCAGCAGCATGGGGGTCCAAGAGACCCAGTACTTC.

In regard to this clone: A much larger clone differs from this one at a single base, so this may be a read error. This sample also contains other DNA sequences that code for the same CDR3. J is TRBJ1-1 and V is TRBV6-5; the D is unclear. Germline CDR1 is MNHEY and CDR2 is SVGAGI. The CDR3 length is 11 residues. V lost 6 bases, J lost 0 bases, and 2 bases lay in between. In nucleotides, the CDR3 is TGTGCCAGCAGGATGAACACTGAAGCTTTCTTT. Translating it yields CASRMNTEAFF.

This chain joins TRBV18 and TRBJ1-4; the match to TRBD1 covers 9 bases. The CDR3 covers 14 residues. V lost 5 bases to trimming and J lost 6 bases; unmatched junction nucleotides: 4. From germline, CDR1 is KGHSH and CDR2 LQKENI. The CDR3 loop is CASSFRQGDEKLFF. The CDR3 DNA follows: TGTGCCAGCTCATTTCGACAGGGGGATGAAAAACTGTTTTTT.